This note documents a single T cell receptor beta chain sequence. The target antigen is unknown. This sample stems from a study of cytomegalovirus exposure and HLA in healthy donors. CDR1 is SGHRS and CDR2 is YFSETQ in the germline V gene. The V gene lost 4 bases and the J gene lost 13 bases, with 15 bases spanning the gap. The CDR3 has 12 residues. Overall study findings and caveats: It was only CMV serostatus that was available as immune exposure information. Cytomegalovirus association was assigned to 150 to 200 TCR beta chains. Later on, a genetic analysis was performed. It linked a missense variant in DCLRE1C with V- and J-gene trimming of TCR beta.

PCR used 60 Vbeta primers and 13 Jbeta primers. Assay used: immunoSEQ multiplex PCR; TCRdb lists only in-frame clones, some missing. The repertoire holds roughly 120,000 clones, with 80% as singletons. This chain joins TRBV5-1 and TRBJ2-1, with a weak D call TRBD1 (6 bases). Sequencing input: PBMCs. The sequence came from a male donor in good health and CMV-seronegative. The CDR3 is CASSLDSNCQFF. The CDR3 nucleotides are TGCGCCAGCAGCCTGGACAGTAATTGCCAGTTCTTC.